A single T cell receptor beta chain is shown here with its context. The entry originates in a study of blood T cell repertoires in COVID-19. Study information: PBMCs, B-cell-depleted T cells, or T cells were the source of the cDNA or gDNA that made up the material.

CDR1 SEHNR and CDR2 FQNEAQ come from the germline V gene (reference sequence). V was shortened by 6 bases and J by 0 bases, with 8 bases between the two germline ends. The CDR3 has 14 amino acids. This table comes from immunoSEQ multiplex PCR, and its TCRdb copy is limited to in-frame clones, with some not included. The top ten clones hold around 11% of a sample with nearly 55,000 clones, about 86% of them seen once. The receptor comes from a man between 65 and 85 years old with active COVID-19. The sequencing sample was made of peripheral blood. This chain uses TRBV7-9 with TRBJ2-2, with D perhaps TRBD1 (5 bases). The DNA for the CDR3 is TGTGCCAGCAGAGGGGCAGCGAACACCGGGGAGCTGTTTTTT. It encodes CASRGAANTGELFF.